This TCR beta chain came from a study of Graves' ophthalmopathy and Graves' hyperthyroidism. Other autoimmune disease, uncontrolled infection, pregnancy and lactation led to exclusion. Clinicians made diagnoses from clinical symptoms, serum thyroxine, TRAb, thyroid ultrasound and orbital computed tomography. The V and J ends lost 2 bases and 7 bases respectively, with 11 bases between them. Germline lookup yields CDR1 MNHNS and CDR2 SASEGT. The CDR3 extends over 13 amino acids. This clonotype was recorded at least ten times. The sequenced template was RNA, covering the TCR beta CDR3 region. HTBI primers were used in a first-round RT-PCR, which preceded a second-round multiplex PCR. TCRdb reprocessed the multiplex PCR reads with MiXCR, giving one entry per CDR3 protein. The sample records some 520,000 distinct CDR3 sequences, under 15% being singletons.

The receptor was isolated from a woman aged 30 to 39 with Graves' ophthalmopathy. The rearrangement links TRBV6-1 to TRBJ1-2, with D tentatively TRBD1 (6 bases). Sequenced material: blood. The CDR3: CASSEWGLFGYTF. CDR3 coding DNA: TGTGCCAGCAGTGAATGGGGGCTTTTTGGCTACACCTTC.